This T cell receptor (beta chain) derives from a study of CD8 T cells in ankylosing spondylitis (dated by TCRdb to 2017 to 2019). Turning to the overall study: T cell receptor beta repertoires were profiled in healthy donors and ankylosing spondylitis patients so that disease-linked TCR variants could be found. Peripheral blood samples were taken, and synovial fluid was additionally collected from ankylosing spondylitis patients. The full study cohort was made up of 25 ankylosing spondylitis patients and roughly 98 healthy donors.

What the authors observed across the whole study: Significant enrichment of the disease-linked clones was reported in matched synovial fluid samples from ankylosing spondylitis patients. Some motif variants had previously been reported in the synovial fluid and blood of reactive arthritis patients, which suggests shared mechanisms of disease initiation. A TCR beta motif made up of fewer than 10 highly homologous amino acid variants appeared to be characteristic of blood from ankylosing spondylitis patients. The disease-linked clones had a CD8+ phenotype and were found at relatively low frequencies in peripheral blood.

This clonotype was recorded a few times. Its specific antigen is unknown. Qualities for individual bases were not recorded, and no much larger clone is one base off. CDR1 SGHTA and CDR2 FQGTGA are derived from the germline V gene. Trimming takes 1 base from V and 0 bases from J, and the germline ends sit 9 bases apart. Including the terminal cysteine and phenylalanine, the CDR3 comprises 15 residues. Here the CDR3 DNA is all that survives: 45 bases in frame from base 1. Sequencing was carried out with an Illumina HiSeq 2500. TCR beta libraries were prepared by quantitative 5'-RACE with molecular barcodes. As for the authors' bioinformatics: A new computational method based on a probabilistic model of VDJ rearrangement was used to identify disease-linked TCR variants. In TCRdb, the public reads were trimmed at Q25 with fastp and aligned with MiXCR, with productive beta chains retained. Identical CDR3 protein sequences are pooled into one entry, listed with their most common genes and DNA. TCRdb's processing, not the study's, gives the V and J calls here. Within this sample are 200,000 to 250,000 distinct CDR3 sequences, with approximately 16% of them counted one time only. The ten largest clones capture about 39% of the sample.

This TCR was sampled from a male donor with ankylosing spondylitis. The chain is encoded by TRBV7-3 joined to TRBJ2-5; TRBD1 is possibly the D segment (6 matching bases). Sequenced sample: blood, either unsorted or a sorted T cell fraction (not recorded which). The sequenced DNA is TGTGCCAGCAGCTTAATGGGACACGACCAAGAGACCCAGTACTTC. This gives the protein CASSLMGHDQETQYF.